One and the same sample provided the 23 T cell receptor beta chains below, sequenced in a study (dated by TCRdb to between 2015 and 2016). The library was prepared using RT-PCR. The data were produced on an Illumina MiSeq. TCRdb handled the public reads itself, with Q25 trimming in fastp and clone calling in MiXCR, and kept productive beta chains. Rows matching on CDR3 protein sequence are summarized as one entry with the most common DNA and genes. Recorded for this sample are about 700,000 distinct CDR3 sequences; over 12% of them occurred a single time. The ten largest clones add up to roughly 3.9% of the sample. Sequenced: memory CD4+ T cells from blood. The receptor source for this set is a female donor in good health, serving as a healthy control.

This clonotype has a handful of counts. Here the CDR3 DNA reads TGTGCCAGCAGTTGGATTAATGAGCAGTTCTTC. Residues: CASSWINEQFF. The V and J genes are TRBV27 and TRBJ2-1; D is unresolved. V shed 4 bases and J shed 7 bases, with 5 bases lying between them. This CDR3 spans 11 amino acids. Germline-derived CDR1 and CDR2 are MNHEY and SMNVEV (reference sequence).

In this sample, this clonotype turned up a few times. The chain has TRBV27 and TRBJ2-2, with D possibly matching TRBD2 (5 bases). The CDR3 totals 14 residues. Trimming pared 4 bases from V and 6 bases from J, leaving 12 bases between. Germline V gene sequence: CDR1 MNHEY, CDR2 SMNVEV (reference sequence). CDR3 residues: CASSYASLSGELFF. The DNA of the CDR3 is TGTGCCAGCAGTTATGCTAGCTTATCCGGGGAGCTGTTTTTT.

This clonotype was picked up many times. The chain recombines TRBV5-4 with TRBJ2-1, with 10 bases matching TRBD1. Trimming cost V 6 bases and J 7 bases; bases outside gene matches: 13. The CDR3 consists of 16 residues. Germline V gives CDR1 SGHNT, CDR2 YYREEE (reference sequence). The CDR3 nucleotides are TGTGCCAGCACCCTTCGTTGGACAGGGGGTGGTAATGAGCAGTTCTTC. This sequence encodes CASTLRWTGGGNEQFF.

This clonotype was detected ten times or more. The chain carries TRBV12-3 or TRBV12-4 and TRBJ2-1, with 9 bases aligning to TRBD1. The CDR3 consists of 15 residues. V shed 6 bases, J shed 5 bases, and the junction held 8 bases outside the gene matches. The DNA for the CDR3 is TGTGCCAGCAGACCCGGACAGGGGATTCACAATGAGCAGTTCTTC. This codes for CASRPGQGIHNEQFF.

The rearrangement links TRBV2 to TRBJ1-1; TRBD1 matches at 8 bases. The CDR3 length is 15 residues. V trimming: 3 bases; J trimming: 6 bases; junction bases outside the gene matches: 9. Germline assignment: CDR1 SNHLY and CDR2 FYNNEI. The CDR3 nucleotides read TGTGCCAGCAGTGACCCAGGGGGCGGTTCCCCTGAAGCTTTCTTT. Translated: CASSDPGGGSPEAFF.

CDR3 sequence: CASSLSRRNEQFF. CDR3 in DNA: TGTGCCAGCAGCCTGAGCCGGAGGAATGAGCAGTTCTTC. The V gene is TRBV11-3, the J gene TRBJ2-1, with D possibly TRBD2 on 5 matching bases. The CDR3 is 13 residues long. V was clipped by 5 bases and J by 7 bases, with 12 bases between them. CDR1 and CDR2 from the germline V gene are SGHNT and YENEEA.

CDR3 residues: CASSFSLAGQTDTQYF. In DNA, the CDR3 is TGTGCCAGCAGTTTTAGCCTAGCGGGGCAAACAGATACGCAGTATTTT. The rearrangement uses TRBV12-3 or TRBV12-4 and TRBJ2-3; 9 bases fit TRBD2. Trimming at V came to 3 bases and at J to 3 bases, leaving 7 bases not matched to a gene. CDR3 length: 16 amino acids.

This clonotype was counted many times. The genes are TRBV7-8 and TRBJ2-7; 7 nucleotides line up with TRBD1. Germline CDR1 SGHVS, CDR2 FQNEAQ. The CDR3 consists of 14 residues. Trimming took 2 bases from V and 6 from J; bases not matched to a gene: 7. This CDR3 is CASSLQGAGGEQYF. The CDR3 DNA follows: TGTGCCAGCAGCTTACAAGGGGCAGGGGGCGAGCAGTACTTC.

This rearrangement joins TRBV6-2 or TRBV6-3 to TRBJ1-1, with 8 bases fitting TRBD1. Trimming removed 2 bases from V and 4 bases from J; junction bases left unmatched: 3. CDR3 length equals 14 residues. Germline values: CDR1 MNHEY, CDR2 SVGEGT. The CDR3 here is CASSYVQGATEAFF. CDR3 bases: TGTGCCAGCAGTTACGTGCAGGGGGCCACTGAAGCTTTCTTT.

A few counts support this clonotype. The rearrangement joins TRBV28 to TRBJ2-3; D is tentatively TRBD1 or TRBD2 (5 bases each). This CDR3 is built from 15 residues. The V and J ends lost 5 bases and 2 bases respectively, with 14 bases between them. Germline V gives CDR1 MDHEN, CDR2 SYDVKM. As DNA, the CDR3 is TGTGCCAGCAGTGTTTTCGGGACGCTCACAGATACGCAGTATTTT. Its translation: CASSVFGTLTDTQYF.

In regard to this clonotype: A much larger clone differs from this one at a single base, so this may be a read error. This sequence joins TRBV20-1 and TRBJ2-2, with TRBD2 matching over 10 bases. J was trimmed by 4 bases and V by 0 bases; bases with no gene match: 5. The CDR3 runs 16 residues. Germline V gene sequence: CDR1 DFQATT, CDR2 SNEGSKA (reference sequence). The CDR3 DNA reads as TGCAGTGCTAGAGATCGACTAGCGGGTAGCACCGGGGAGCTGTTTTTT. Translated: CSARDRLAGSTGELFF.

This clonotype was detected ten times or more. The chain is built from TRBV5-1 and TRBJ2-7; possibly TRBD2 for D (5 bases). The germline gives CDR1 SGHRS, CDR2 YFSETQ. This CDR3 is 12 amino acids long. Between the trimmed V and J ends, which lost 7 bases and 3 bases, there was a span of 11 bases. The CDR3 reads CASAAENYEQYF. DNA of the CDR3: TGCGCCAGCGCAGCGGAGAACTACGAGCAGTACTTC. The full variable domain, completed using reference TRBV5-1 and TRBJ2-7, is KAGVTQTPRYLIKTRGQQVTLSCSPISGHRSVSWYQQTPGQGLQFLFEYFSETQRNKGNFPGRFSGRQFSNSRSEMNVSTLELGDSALYLCASAAENYEQYFGPGTRLTVT.

This clonotype was seen a few times. At one end the junction does not follow the germline gene, possibly because of a read error. This rearrangement joins TRBV6-5 to TRBJ1-1, with D maybe TRBD1 (5 bases). The CDR3 has 12 amino acids. Germline values: CDR1 MNHEY, CDR2 SVGAGI. The CDR3 here is CASRSTGTWLAF. The DNA for the CDR3 is TGTGCCAGCAGATCTACCGGGACTTGGCTTGCCTTT.

The sample holds many counts of this clonotype. This chain uses TRBV5-1 with TRBJ2-1; 9 positions match TRBD2. V lost 0 bases and J lost 6; bases outside the gene matches: 1. The germline V gene encodes CDR1 SGHRS and CDR2 YFSETQ. The CDR3 is made up of 14 amino acids. The DNA of the CDR3 is TGCGCCAGCAGCTTGGTAGCGGGGGCCAATGAGCAGTTCTTC. This translates into CASSLVAGANEQFF.

This clonotype was observed once. The chain couples TRBV18 to TRBJ2-1; no clear D. This CDR3 is built from 13 residues. CDR1 is KGHSH and CDR2 is LQKENI in the germline V gene. V lost 5 bases, J lost 10 bases, and 15 bases lay in between. The CDR3 DNA follows: TGTGCCAGCTCATTCCTATCTGGCGGCGAGCAGTTCTTC. Its protein is CASSFLSGGEQFF.

This clonotype was seen at least ten times. This chain uses TRBV12-3 or TRBV12-4 with TRBJ2-5; 7 bases align to TRBD2. J gave up 9 bases and V 7 bases, and 20 bases lay outside the gene matches. The CDR3 length is 16 residues. CDR3 sequence reads: CASTAGGGPPPRPQYF. DNA of the CDR3: TGTGCCAGCACCGCGGGCGGGGGACCGCCTCCCAGACCCCAGTACTTC.

This clonotype showed up many times. V gene TRBV20-1 combines with J gene TRBJ2-5; 10 bases line up with TRBD2. The CDR3 spans 19 residues. The trim removed 1 base at V and 4 bases at J, leaving 18 bases unmatched. CDR1 and CDR2 (germline): DFQATT, SNEGSKA (reference sequence). The CDR3 is CSARALAGVGSSRGETQYF. The DNA for the CDR3 is TGCAGTGCTAGAGCCCTAGCGGGAGTAGGGTCGTCTAGAGGAGAGACCCAGTACTTC.

This clonotype has just a few counts. This chain uses TRBV7-2 with TRBJ1-1; a possible D gene is TRBD1 (5 bases). V lost 7 bases and J lost 0, with 12 bases in between. Germline lookup yields CDR1 SGHTA and CDR2 FQGNSA. This CDR3 is built from 14 residues. The CDR3 region has the DNA TGTGCCAGCACCCGCCGGGGGATGAACACTGAAGCTTTCTTT. It encodes CASTRRGMNTEAFF.

V is TRBV5-1 and J is TRBJ1-4; D remains ambiguous. The germline V gene encodes CDR1 SGHRS and CDR2 YFSETQ. Trimming removed 2 bases from V and 8 bases from J, with 13 bases in between. The CDR3 is 14 amino acids. The CDR3 nucleotides are TGCGCCAGCAGCTTACACCCATCCAGCGAAAAACTGTTTTTT. Protein product: CASSLHPSSEKLFF.

This clonotype came up a few times. This chain uses TRBV7-2 with TRBJ2-5; D is undetermined. Between the trimmed V and J ends, which lost 1 base and 2 bases, there was a span of 8 bases. CDR1 SGHTA and CDR2 FQGNSA come from the germline V gene. The CDR3 spans 14 residues. CDR3 sequence: CASSLGPQQETQYF. CDR3 nucleotide sequence: TGTGCCAGCAGCTTAGGGCCGCAGCAAGAGACCCAGTACTTC.

This clonotype was observed many times. The chain employs TRBV5-1 and TRBJ2-7; D is perhaps TRBD1 or TRBD2 (5 bases each). CDR1 and CDR2 (germline): SGHRS, YFSETQ. V was cut by 2 bases and J by 0 bases, with 12 bases left in between. This CDR3 contains 15 residues. CDR3 coding DNA: TGCGCCAGCAGCTTAACCGGGACCGACTCCTACGAGCAGTACTTC. This codes for CASSLTGTDSYEQYF.

The chain joins TRBV5-6 to TRBJ1-5; D is unclear. CDR1 is SGHDT, CDR2 YYEEEE, per germline. Trimming left V 3 bases short and J 3 bases short, with 7 bases between. The CDR3 extends over 13 amino acids. The CDR3 loop is CASSSQFNQPQHF. DNA for the CDR3: TGTGCCAGCAGCTCGCAATTCAATCAGCCCCAGCATTTT.

This clonotype has just a few counts. The chain links TRBV7-2 to TRBJ1-5; perhaps TRBD1 as D (5 bases). The CDR3 extends over 14 amino acids. The V end was cut by 7 bases, the J end by 7 bases, with 17 bases between. Germline assignment: CDR1 SGHTA and CDR2 FQGNSA. This CDR3 reads CASTSAGLGQPQHF. The CDR3 bases are TGTGCCAGCACCTCCGCAGGGCTCGGGCAGCCCCAGCATTTT.